One and the same sample provided the 20 T cell receptor beta chains below, sequenced in a study of T cells in Graves' hyperthyroidism and ophthalmopathy. TCR beta CDR3 region amplification was performed from RNA transcripts. HTBI primers were the set used in a first-round RT-PCR of the TCR CDR3. TCRdb ran MiXCR on the multiplex PCR reads and lists one entry per CDR3 protein. Among more than 600,000 distinct CDR3 sequences, over 15% were seen once, and the ten largest hold 8.4%. Sequencing input: blood. These receptors all come from a man between 18 and 35 years old with Graves' hyperthyroidism.

The CDR3 loop is CASSVEGLAYGELFF. In DNA, the CDR3 is TGTGCCAGCAGCGTAGAAGGACTAGCGTACGGGGAGCTGTTTTTT. This sequence joins TRBV9 and TRBJ2-2; 9 bases fit TRBD2. With V trimmed by 0 bases and J by 7 bases, 4 bases remained unmatched. The CDR3 has 15 amino acids. Germline V gene lookup returns CDR1 SGDLS and CDR2 YYNGEE.

This clonotype was observed a handful of times. The rearrangement links TRBV7-9 to TRBJ2-4, with no clear D. The germline V gene has CDR1 SEHNR and CDR2 FQNEAQ (reference sequence). This CDR3 is built from 14 residues. Trimming pared 5 bases from V and 4 bases from J, leaving 12 bases between. The CDR3 region has the DNA TGTGCCAGCAGCCCCCCAGACCTTAAAAACATTCAGTACTTC. It is translated as CASSPPDLKNIQYF.

V is TRBV20-1 and J is TRBJ2-5; D call uncertain. CDR3 size: 12 residues. The germline CDR1 and CDR2 sequences are DFQATT and SNEGSKA (reference sequence). Deletions cut 4 bases from V and 4 bases from J, with 10 bases between. CDR3: CSANTPGETQYF. The CDR3 nucleotides read TGCAGTGCTAACACCCCGGGAGAGACCCAGTACTTC.

This clonotype was counted many times. This rearrangement joins TRBV7-9 to TRBJ2-5; 7 bases line up with TRBD1. This CDR3 has 14 amino acids. Germline CDR1 and CDR2: SEHNR and FQNEAQ (reference sequence). Unmatched junction bases numbered 6, after V lost 3 bases and J lost 5 bases. As DNA, the CDR3 is TGTGCCAGCAGCTTGACAGGGTCCGAGGAGACCCAGTACTTC. It specifies CASSLTGSEETQYF.

The chain joins TRBV11-2 to TRBJ2-3, with D perhaps matching TRBD1 or TRBD2 (6 bases each). Per germline, CDR1 SGHAT and CDR2 FQNNGV. Trimming removed 2 bases at V and 0 bases at J, with 12 bases between. This CDR3 comprises 16 residues. The chain's CDR3 is CASSLLTGASTDTQYF. The DNA of the CDR3 is TGTGCCAGCAGCTTACTCACGGGGGCAAGCACAGATACGCAGTATTTT.

The chain uses TRBV10-3 and TRBJ2-2, with 7 bases aligning to TRBD1. V lost 3 bases to trimming and J lost 0 bases; unmatched junction nucleotides: 4. CDR3 size: 16 residues. Germline V CDR1 and CDR2: ENHRY, SYGVKD. In DNA form, the CDR3 reads TGTGCCATCAGTGACAGGGACAGTTCGAACACCGGGGAGCTGTTTTTT. This sequence encodes CAISDRDSSNTGELFF.

The rearrangement uses TRBV10-3 and TRBJ2-2; tentatively, D is TRBD2 (5 bases). The germline V gene encodes CDR1 ENHRY and CDR2 SYGVKD. V was trimmed by 6 bases and J by 0 bases, leaving 14 bases between them. The CDR3 has 16 residues. The CDR3 nucleotides are TGTGCCATCAGCCCTCCGGGAAATGCGAACACCGGGGAGCTGTTTTTT. This codes for CAISPPGNANTGELFF.

The J gene is TRBJ2-1, the V gene TRBV9, with D uncertain. CDR1 SGDLS and CDR2 YYNGEE come from the germline V gene. The CDR3 is 15 residues long. V was trimmed by 0 bases and J by 9 bases, leaving 16 bases between them. The CDR3: CASSVANTPTGEQFF. For the CDR3, the DNA is TGTGCCAGCAGCGTAGCTAATACTCCGACGGGTGAGCAGTTCTTC.

The chain recombines TRBV30 with TRBJ2-1, with 7 bases lining up with TRBD1. CDR3 length equals 15 residues. Germline V gives CDR1 GTSNPN, CDR2 SVGIG (reference sequence). V gave up 3 bases and J gave up 3 bases; unmatched junction bases: 8. CDR3 bases: TGTGCCTGGAGAGACCCCAGGGGGTTCTACAATGAGCAGTTCTTC. Encoded protein: CAWRDPRGFYNEQFF.

There are many counts of this clonotype. V gene TRBV27 combines with J gene TRBJ2-2; a weak D match, TRBD1 (6 bases). The CDR3 has 14 amino acids. Between the trimmed V and J ends, which lost 5 bases and 3 bases, there was a span of 10 bases. Germline V gene data show CDR1 as MNHEY and CDR2 as SMNVEV (reference sequence). CDR3 residues: CASSPQGHTGELFF. The CDR3 DNA reads TGTGCCAGCAGTCCTCAGGGGCACACCGGGGAGCTGTTTTTT.

In this sample, this clonotype turned up many times. V and J are TRBV11-3 and TRBJ2-1; D is undetermined. Per the germline V gene, CDR1 is SGHNT and CDR2 is YENEEA. There are 13 residues in the CDR3. Trimming left V 5 bases short and J 9 bases short, with 14 bases between. CDR3 region: CASSPFFSGEQFF. Written as DNA, the CDR3 is TGTGCCAGCAGCCCCTTCTTCTCTGGTGAGCAGTTCTTC.

Only a few counts were recorded for this clonotype. The V call is TRBV2, the J call TRBJ2-1; 9 bases are shared with TRBD2. With 8 bases clipped from V and 5 bases from J, the junction kept 13 bases outside the gene matches. The CDR3 extends over 16 amino acids. The germline V gene encodes CDR1 SNHLY and CDR2 FYNNEI. The CDR3 bases are TGTGCCAGCCGAAGAATTAGCGGGAGTGAGGACAATGAGCAGTTCTTC. Residues: CASRRISGSEDNEQFF.

This clonotype was observed many times. V gene TRBV28 combines with J gene TRBJ2-7, with 9 positions matching TRBD1. CDR3 length: 16 amino acids. Germline-derived CDR1 and CDR2 are MDHEN and SYDVKM. The V gene end was trimmed by 7 bases and the J gene end by 0 bases; junction bases not matched to a gene: 10. The chain's CDR3 is CASTIGGQGISYEQYF. CDR3 DNA: TGTGCCAGCACCATCGGGGGACAGGGAATCTCCTACGAGCAGTACTTC.

This clonotype was counted many times. The chain links TRBV2 to TRBJ2-1; 10 positions agree with TRBD2. Trimming removed 5 bases from V and 6 bases from J; junction bases left unmatched: 4. The germline gives CDR1 SNHLY, CDR2 FYNNEI. The CDR3 runs 14 residues. The CDR3 region is CASSRVAGGNEQFF. CDR3 in DNA: TGTGCCAGCAGTCGGGTAGCGGGGGGCAATGAGCAGTTCTTC.

The sample holds a few counts of this clonotype. V and J are TRBV12-3 or TRBV12-4 and TRBJ1-1; no definite D call. Trimming removed 3 bases at V and 3 bases at J, with 8 bases between. The CDR3 extends over 13 amino acids. CDR3: CASSFGLYTEAFF. The DNA for the CDR3 is TGTGCCAGCAGTTTCGGCTTATACACTGAAGCTTTCTTT.

A remark on this clonotype: A much larger clone sits a single nucleotide away, making a read error possible. This sequence joins TRBV5-5 and TRBJ2-3; 7 bases are shared with TRBD2. Germline assignment: CDR1 SGHKS and CDR2 YYEKEE (reference sequence). This CDR3 has 14 residues. CDR3 amino acids: CANSLLATTDTQYF. CDR3 nucleotide sequence: TGTGCCAACAGCTTACTAGCGACCACAGATACGCAGTATTTT.

This clonotype was observed at least ten times. The chain combines TRBV28 with TRBJ1-3; D is unclear. The CDR3 contains 15 residues. Germline loops: CDR1 MDHEN, CDR2 SYDVKM. Trimming removed 3 bases at V and 4 bases at J, with 13 bases between. The CDR3 nucleotides are TGTGCCAGCAGTTTTATAGGCAGCCAAGGAAACACCATATATTTT. It is translated as CASSFIGSQGNTIYF.

Ten or more counts support this clonotype. The rearrangement joins TRBV4-1 to TRBJ2-1; 8 bases match TRBD2. The CDR3 contains 16 residues. Trimming took 0 bases from V and 1 from J; bases not matched to a gene: 2. In germline, CDR1 is MGHRA, CDR2 YSYEKL. The CDR3 region has the DNA TGCGCCAGCAGCCAAGACCGCGGGGGGTCCTACAATGAGCAGTTCTTC. Protein product: CASSQDRGGSYNEQFF.

This clonotype was detected many times. The J gene is TRBJ1-1, the V gene TRBV27; D unclear. CDR3 size: 15 residues. V lost 0 bases, J lost 1 base, and 9 bases lay in between. In germline, CDR1 is MNHEY, CDR2 SMNVEV (reference sequence). The CDR3 reads CASSLSSLQNTEAFF. The CDR3, as DNA: TGTGCCAGCAGTTTATCTTCCCTCCAGAACACTGAAGCTTTCTTT.

V usage is TRBV7-2 and J usage is TRBJ2-6; 14 bases match TRBD2. J gave up 3 bases and V 5 bases, and 12 bases lay outside the gene matches. Per germline, CDR1 SGHTA and CDR2 FQGNSA. CDR3 length equals 20 residues. The CDR3 loop is CASSPQPGLAGGDGANVLTF. Written as DNA, the CDR3 is TGTGCCAGCAGCCCCCAGCCCGGACTAGCGGGAGGAGATGGGGCCAACGTCCTGACTTTC.